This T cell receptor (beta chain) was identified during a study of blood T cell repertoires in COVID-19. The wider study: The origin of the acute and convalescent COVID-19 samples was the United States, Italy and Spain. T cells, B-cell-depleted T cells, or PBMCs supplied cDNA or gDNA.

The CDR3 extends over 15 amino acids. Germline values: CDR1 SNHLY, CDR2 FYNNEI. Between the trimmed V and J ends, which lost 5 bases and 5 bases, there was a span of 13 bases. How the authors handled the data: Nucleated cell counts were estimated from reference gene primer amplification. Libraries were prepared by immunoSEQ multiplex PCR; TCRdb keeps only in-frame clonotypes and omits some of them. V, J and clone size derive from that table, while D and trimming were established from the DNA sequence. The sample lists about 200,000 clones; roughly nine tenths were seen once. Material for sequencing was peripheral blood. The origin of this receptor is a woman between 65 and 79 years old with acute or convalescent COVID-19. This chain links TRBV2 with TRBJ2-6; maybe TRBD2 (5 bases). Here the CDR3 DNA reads TGTGCCAGCAGTATTGGACTCGCCAGGGCCAACGTCCTGACTTTC. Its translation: CASSIGLARANVLTF.